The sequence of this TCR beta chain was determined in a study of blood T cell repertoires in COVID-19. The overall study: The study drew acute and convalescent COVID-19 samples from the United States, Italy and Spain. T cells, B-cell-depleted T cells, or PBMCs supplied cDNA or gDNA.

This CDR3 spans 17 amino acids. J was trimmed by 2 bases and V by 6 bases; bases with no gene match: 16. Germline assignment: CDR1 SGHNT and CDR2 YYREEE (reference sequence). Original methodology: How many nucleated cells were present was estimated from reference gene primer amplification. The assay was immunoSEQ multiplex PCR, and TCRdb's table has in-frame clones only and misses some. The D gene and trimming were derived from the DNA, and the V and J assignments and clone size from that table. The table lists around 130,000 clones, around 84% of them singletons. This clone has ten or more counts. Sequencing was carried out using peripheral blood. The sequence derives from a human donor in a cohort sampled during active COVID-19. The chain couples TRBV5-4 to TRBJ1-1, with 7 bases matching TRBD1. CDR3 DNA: TGTGCCAGCAAGAACACTCCGACAGGGAAAAAAAACACTGAAGCTTTCTTT. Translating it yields CASKNTPTGKKNTEAFF.